This is a list of T cell receptor beta chains from one sample in a study of Ad26.COV2.S vaccination and SARS-CoV-2 variants. Clones were sequenced by immunoSEQ multiplex PCR, and TCRdb holds only the in-frame ones, with some missing. The sample lists 200,000 to 250,000 clones, roughly 88% seen once, with around 10% in the top ten. The sample was peripheral blood, taken in a trial of Ad26.COV2.S vaccine versus placebo. The receptors derive from a person between 18 and 60 years old who received the Ad26.COV2.S COVID-19 vaccine or a placebo. CDR3s include the opening cysteine and the closing phenylalanine or tryptophan. The D gene is left open where the match is weak. For some rows the clone size is stated as once, few or many, or as a class when expanded; others skip it.

j_call d_call v_call clone_size cdr3_aa cdr3_nt
TRBJ2-1 NA TRBV7-2 NA CASRSPPRGDPYNEQFF TGTGCCAGCAGGTCCCCCCCCCGCGGGGACCCCTACAATGAGCAGTTCTTC
TRBJ1-1 NA TRBV6-6 NA CASTKTTEGTEAFF TGTGCCAGCACCAAAACGACAGAGGGCACTGAAGCTTTCTTT
TRBJ2-7 NA TRBV6-2/TRBV6-3 few CASSYYQGRNEQYF TGTGCCAGCAGTTACTATCAGGGTCGCAACGAGCAGTACTTC
TRBJ2-1 NA TRBV7-9 NA CASSHRGGGLQRGVYEQFF TGTGCCAGCAGCCACAGGGGCGGGGGACTTCAACGGGGTGTGTATGAGCAGTTCTTC
TRBJ2-7 TRBD2 TRBV2 few CASSTGTTPNEQYF TGTGCCAGCAGTACCGGGACTACTCCTAACGAGCAGTACTTC
TRBJ2-5 TRBD1 TRBV5-1 NA CASSVTGGRETQYF TGCGCCAGCAGCGTGACAGGGGGCAGGGAGACCCAGTACTTC
TRBJ1-5 TRBD1 TRBV15 NA CATSREGRGHQPQHF TGTGCCACCAGCAGAGAGGGCAGGGGGCATCAGCCCCAGCATTTT
TRBJ2-2 NA TRBV10-3 NA CAIRGALSGEWTGELFF TGTGCCATCAGAGGAGCCCTTAGCGGTGAATGGACCGGGGAGCTGTTTTTT
TRBJ2-2 NA TRBV10-3 NA CAISAGGRTGELFF TGTGCCATCAGTGCCGGGGGCCGTACCGGGGAGCTGTTTTTT
TRBJ2-7 NA TRBV11-2 NA CASSLAGAGSSYEQYF TGTGCCAGCAGCCTAGCTGGGGCAGGGAGCTCCTACGAGCAGTACTTC
TRBJ1-6 TRBD1 TRBV6-4 NA CASSDSRTGAAGNSPLHF TGTGCCAGCAGTGACTCCAGGACAGGGGCCGCCGGTAATTCACCCCTCCACTTT
TRBJ2-1 NA TRBV5-1 NA CASSSRFNEQFF TGCGCCAGCAGCTCCCGATTCAATGAGCAGTTCTTC
TRBJ1-2 NA TRBV30 NA CAWGGGGFYGYTF TGTGCCTGGGGGGGTGGGGGCTTCTATGGCTACACCTTC
TRBJ1-3 NA TRBV5-4 NA CASSFGGGTAGNTIYF TGTGCCAGCAGCTTTGGAGGGGGGACGGCTGGAAACACCATATATTTT
TRBJ2-4 NA TRBV7-2 NA CASSLWGETNIQYF TGTGCCAGCAGCTTATGGGGGGAAACGAACATTCAGTACTTC
TRBJ1-1 NA TRBV18 NA CASSPQGGGTEAFF TGTGCCAGCTCACCACAGGGGGGAGGCACTGAAGCTTTCTTT
TRBJ1-5 NA TRBV6-6 NA CASSYLEGNQPQHF TGTGCCAGCAGTTACTTGGAAGGCAATCAGCCCCAGCATTTT
TRBJ1-6 TRBD1 TRBV7-9 NA CASDSGDSYNSPLHF TGTGCCAGCGATAGTGGGGACAGTTATAATTCACCCCTCCACTTT
TRBJ1-3 TRBD1 TRBV5-5 NA CASSRTGIWGGNTIYF TGTGCCAGCAGCCGGACAGGGATTTGGGGTGGAAACACCATATATTTT